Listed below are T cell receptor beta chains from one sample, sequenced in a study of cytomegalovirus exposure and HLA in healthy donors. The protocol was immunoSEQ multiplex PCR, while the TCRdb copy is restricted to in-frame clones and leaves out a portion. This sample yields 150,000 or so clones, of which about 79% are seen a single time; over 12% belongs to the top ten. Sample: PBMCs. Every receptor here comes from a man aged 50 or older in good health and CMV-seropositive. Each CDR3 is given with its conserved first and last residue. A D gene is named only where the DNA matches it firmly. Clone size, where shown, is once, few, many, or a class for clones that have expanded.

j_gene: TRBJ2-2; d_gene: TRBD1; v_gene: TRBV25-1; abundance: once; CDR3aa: CASSDRDSKNTGELFF; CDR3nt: TGTGCCAGCAGTGATAGGGACAGCAAGAACACCGGGGAGCTGTTTTTT
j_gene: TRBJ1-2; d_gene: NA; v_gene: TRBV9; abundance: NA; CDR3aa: CASSRIAGGSYYGYTF; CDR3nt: TGTGCCAGCAGCAGAATCGCGGGGGGCTCGTACTATGGCTACACCTTC
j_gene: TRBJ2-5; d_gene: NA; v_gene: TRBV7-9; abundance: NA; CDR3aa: CASSSQGPGTQYF; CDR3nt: TGTGCCAGCAGCTCACAGGGTCCGGGGACCCAGTACTTC
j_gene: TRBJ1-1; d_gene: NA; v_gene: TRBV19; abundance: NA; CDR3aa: CATQLGGEAFF; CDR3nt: TGTGCCACTCAACTAGGGGGTGAAGCTTTCTTT
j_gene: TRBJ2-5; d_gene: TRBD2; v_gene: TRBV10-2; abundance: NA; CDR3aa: CASSGAGVQETQYF; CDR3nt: TGCGCCAGCAGTGGCGCGGGGGTACAAGAGACCCAGTACTTC
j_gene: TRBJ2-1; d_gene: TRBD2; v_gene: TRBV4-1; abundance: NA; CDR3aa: CASRRSGLADPSSYNEQFF; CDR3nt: TGCGCCAGCAGAAGGTCGGGACTAGCGGATCCGAGCTCCTACAATGAGCAGTTCTTC
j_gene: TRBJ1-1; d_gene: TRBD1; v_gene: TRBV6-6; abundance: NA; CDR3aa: CASTNNRGTEAFF; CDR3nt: TGTGCCAGCACCAACAACAGGGGCACTGAAGCTTTCTTT
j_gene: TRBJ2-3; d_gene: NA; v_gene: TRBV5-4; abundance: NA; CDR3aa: CASSLSGGWTDTQYF; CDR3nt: TGTGCCAGCAGCTTGTCGGGGGGCTGGACAGATACGCAGTATTTT
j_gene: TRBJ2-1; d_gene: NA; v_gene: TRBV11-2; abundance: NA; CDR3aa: CASSLRGGTYNEQFF; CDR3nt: TGTGCCAGCAGCCTCCGGGGTGGGACCTACAATGAGCAGTTCTTC
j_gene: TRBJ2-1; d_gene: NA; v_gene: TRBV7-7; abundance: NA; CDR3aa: CASSFGRPGYNEQFF; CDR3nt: TGTGCCAGCAGCTTTGGGCGCCCAGGTTACAATGAGCAGTTCTTC
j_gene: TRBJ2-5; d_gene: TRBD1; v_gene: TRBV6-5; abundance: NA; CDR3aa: CASSYGQGQETQYF; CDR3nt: TGTGCCAGCAGTTACGGACAGGGGCAAGAGACCCAGTACTTC
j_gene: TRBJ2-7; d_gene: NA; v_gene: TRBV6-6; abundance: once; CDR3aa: CASTQDRVYEQYF; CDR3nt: TGTGCCAGCACCCAGGACAGAGTCTACGAGCAGTACTTC
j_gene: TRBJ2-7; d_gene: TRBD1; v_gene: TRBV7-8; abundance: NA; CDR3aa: CASSLGAGGPYEQYF; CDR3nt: TGTGCCAGCAGCTTAGGGGCAGGGGGCCCCTACGAGCAGTACTTC
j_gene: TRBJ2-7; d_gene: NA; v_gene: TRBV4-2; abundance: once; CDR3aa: CASSQEGSEQYF; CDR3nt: TGTGCCAGCAGCCAAGAAGGGAGCGAGCAGTACTTC
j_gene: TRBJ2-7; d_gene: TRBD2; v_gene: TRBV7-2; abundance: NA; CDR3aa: CASRRTSGGQAYEQYF; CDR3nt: TGTGCCAGCAGAAGGACTAGCGGGGGTCAGGCCTACGAGCAGTACTTC
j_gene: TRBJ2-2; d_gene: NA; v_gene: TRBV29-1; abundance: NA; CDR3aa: CSVESRSNTGELFF; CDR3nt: TGCAGCGTTGAAAGCAGGTCGAACACCGGGGAGCTGTTTTTT
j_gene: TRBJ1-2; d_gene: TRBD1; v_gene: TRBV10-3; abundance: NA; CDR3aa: CAIGTGGGYGYTF; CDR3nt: TGTGCCATAGGGACAGGGGGCGGCTATGGCTACACCTTC
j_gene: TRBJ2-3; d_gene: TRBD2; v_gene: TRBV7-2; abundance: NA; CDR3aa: CASSLGTSGGAIDTQYF; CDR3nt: TGTGCCAGCAGCTTAGGCACTAGCGGGGGGGCCATAGATACGCAGTATTTT
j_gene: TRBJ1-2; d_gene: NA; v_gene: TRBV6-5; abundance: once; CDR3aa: CASSYGRANYGYTF; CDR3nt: TGTGCCAGCAGTTACGGCAGGGCTAACTATGGCTACACCTTC
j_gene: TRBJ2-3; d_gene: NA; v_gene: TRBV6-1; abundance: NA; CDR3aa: CASSGGEEADTQYF; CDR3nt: TGTGCCAGCAGTGGTGGGGAGGAGGCAGATACGCAGTATTTT
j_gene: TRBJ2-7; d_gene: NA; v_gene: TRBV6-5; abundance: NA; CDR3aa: CASSSGLSLEQCF; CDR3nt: TGTGCCAGCAGTTCCGGACTCTCTCTCGAGCAGTGCTTC
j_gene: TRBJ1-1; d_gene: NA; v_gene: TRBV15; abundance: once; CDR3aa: CATSRDRRFWAFF; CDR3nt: TGTGCCACCAGCAGAGATCGGAGGTTTTGGGCTTTCTTT
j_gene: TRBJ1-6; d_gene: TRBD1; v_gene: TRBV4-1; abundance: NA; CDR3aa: CASSPGGQSSPLHF; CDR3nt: TGCGCCAGCAGCCCCGGGGGACAGAGTTCACCCCTCCACTTT
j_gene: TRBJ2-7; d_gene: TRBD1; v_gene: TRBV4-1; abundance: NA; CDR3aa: CASSQVTGGSYEQYF; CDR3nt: TGCGCCAGCAGCCAAGTAACAGGGGGTAGTTACGAGCAGTACTTC
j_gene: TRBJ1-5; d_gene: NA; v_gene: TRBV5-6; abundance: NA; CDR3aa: CASSGRDGSQPQHF; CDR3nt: TGTGCCAGCAGCGGGCGGGACGGCAGTCAGCCCCAGCATTTT
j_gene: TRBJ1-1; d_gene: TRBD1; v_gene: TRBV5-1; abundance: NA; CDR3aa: CASSPGTVHMNTEAFF; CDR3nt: TGCGCCAGCAGCCCCGGGACAGTTCACATGAACACTGAAGCTTTCTTT
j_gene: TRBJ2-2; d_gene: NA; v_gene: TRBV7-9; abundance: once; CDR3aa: CASSPTAGIGTGELFF; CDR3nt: TGTGCCAGCAGCCCGACGGCGGGAATTGGCACCGGGGAGCTGTTTTTT
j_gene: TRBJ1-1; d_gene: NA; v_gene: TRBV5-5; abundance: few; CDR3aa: CASSFDRRNTEAFF; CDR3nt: TGTGCCAGCAGCTTCGACAGGCGGAACACTGAAGCTTTCTTT
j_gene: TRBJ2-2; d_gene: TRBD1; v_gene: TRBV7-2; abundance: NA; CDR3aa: CASSQDRGDTGELFF; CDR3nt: TGTGCCAGCAGCCAAGACAGGGGGGACACCGGGGAGCTGTTTTTT
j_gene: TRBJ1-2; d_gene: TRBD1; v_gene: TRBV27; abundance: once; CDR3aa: CASSPGTGAPATFVYGYTF; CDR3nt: TGTGCCAGCAGTCCTGGGACAGGGGCGCCCGCTACTTTCGTCTATGGCTACACCTTC
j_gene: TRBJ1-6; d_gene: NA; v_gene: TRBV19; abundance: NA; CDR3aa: CASSPIMGGNSPLHF; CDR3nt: TGTGCCAGTAGTCCCATAATGGGAGGTAATTCACCCCTCCACTTT